The T cell receptor (beta chain) described here comes from a study of T cell clones after liver transplantation. Study information: TCRbeta sequencing after a pre-transplant mixed lymphocyte reaction identified graft-donor-reactive clones, later tracked in post-transplant blood. Pre-transplant mixed lymphocyte reactions yielded third-party-reactive TCRbeta sequences as comparators for graft-donor-reactive sequences. Three of eight recipients were HCV-positive; others had non-autoimmune, non-viral indications.

Germline assignment: CDR1 SGDLS and CDR2 YYNGEE. The CDR3 length is 16 residues. V lost 0 bases to trimming and J lost 6 bases, with 15 bases between them. Some clones are missing from TCRdb's copy, which holds only in-frame ones; the method was immunoSEQ multiplex PCR. The sample lists some 13,000 clones; roughly 69% were seen once. The chain combines TRBV9 with TRBJ2-2, with D possibly TRBD2 on 6 matching bases. The clonotype comes from a human patient who received a liver transplant. The graft donor may account for some of the T cells. The sample in question was CD8+ T cells from blood, obtained at the 22-month timepoint. In DNA, the CDR3 is TGTGCCAGCAGCGTAGGTCCGCGGACTAAGGCCGGGGAGCTGTTTTTT. This gives the protein CASSVGPRTKAGELFF.